Included here is one TCR beta chain sequence, with context. Its antigen is unknown. No base quality values were provided; no much bigger clone lies one nucleotide off. CDR1 MNHNS and CDR2 SASEGT are derived from the germline V gene. CDR3 length: 13 amino acids, cysteine to valine. Kept here is only the CDR3 DNA, which spans 39 bases and is read in frame from base 1. V is shortened by 1 base, J by 4 bases, and the region joining them spans 8 bases. This sample stems from a study of blood T cell repertoires in COVID-19 (dated by TCRdb to the early 2020s). Describing the broader study: Samples covering the acute and convalescent phases of COVID-19 were provided by collaborators in the United States, Italy and Spain. The repertoires were made available in a free public database intended to serve as a resource for research on the immune response to SARS-CoV-2. A de-identified subject ID, COVID-19 status, age in years and sex were almost always included in the sample metadata. The material from the prospective study consisted of cDNA or gDNA derived from T cells, B-cell-depleted T cells, or PBMCs. Where HLA class I and class II types were available, the types were taken from metadata supplied by the sample provider, not from assay-based typing. The dataset comprised deeply sampled blood TCRbeta repertoires from subjects exposed to, actively infected with, or recovered from COVID-19. Samples were obtained from the ongoing ImmuneRACE study (first 160 participants) and from some 1,300 subjects provided by 6 global collaborators. The study at large found these results: How much clinical and demographic metadata was included differed by source and by participant, and the metadata was provided uncurated.

TCRbeta CDR3 regions were amplified from genomic DNA by means of the immunoSEQ Assay, a bias-controlled multiplex PCR. The study's own analysis went as follows. Within the assay, amplification of reference gene primers was used to estimate how many nucleated cells each sample contained. To quantify the absolute abundance of each unique TCRbeta CDR3 rearrangement, sequence reads were collapsed and filtered. Productive Simpson clonality was computed per sample as the square root of Simpson's diversity index over productive rearrangements. Drawn from immuneACCESS, this table holds only the in-frame rearrangements with V and J called that TCRdb kept. Clones are partly lost; checked studies trace under half to an unresolved V gene and leave the rest unexplained. That table furnishes V, J and clone size, whereas the DNA furnished D and trimming. The sample data list about 240,000 clones, and roughly nine tenths of these were observed just once. 7.2% of the sample comes from the top ten.

Samples from volunteer blood donors who had recovered from COVID-19 were contributed by a second Seattle source. The collaborating institutions used their own protocols to collect whole blood in K2EDTA tubes. For TCRbeta analysis, collaborators shipped samples as frozen whole blood, isolated PBMCs, or DNA extracted from either of those sample types. The receptor was isolated from a man between 60 and 70 years old who had recovered from COVID-19. Sequenced material: peripheral blood. The chain was built from TRBV6-1 and TRBJ2-7; the best D guess is TRBD1, with 5 bases matching. The base sequence is TGTGCCAGCAGTGAAGAGGGGTTATACGAGCAGTACGTC. Its translation is CASSEEGLYEQYV.